This entry is about one T cell receptor beta chain. V lost 6 bases to trimming and J lost 0 bases, with 9 bases between them. The CDR3 sequence is 15 residues long. CDR1 and CDR2 (germline): MDHEN, SYDVKM. The sample is drawn from a study of cytomegalovirus exposure and HLA in healthy donors. PCR was performed using 60 Vbeta and 13 Jbeta primers. Profiling relied on immunoSEQ multiplex PCR, and the TCRdb table lists in-frame clones only, not all of them. Of around 150,000 clones listed, about 64% are singletons. This chain connects TRBV28 to TRBJ2-6; possibly TRBD2 for D (6 bases). This receptor was obtained from a man in his 60s in good health and CMV-seronegative. The sequencing sample was made of PBMCs. The CDR3 spells CASSRGSSGANVLTF. CDR3 nucleotides: TGTGCCAGCAGCCGGGGGAGCTCTGGGGCCAACGTCCTGACTTTC.